Following are 4 T cell receptor beta chains from one sample sequenced in a study of blood T cell repertoires in COVID-19. Repertoires were generated with immunoSEQ multiplex PCR, while TCRdb's copy carries only in-frame clones and drops some. Found here are tens of thousands of clones, roughly 80% of them singletons; the top ten hold 9% to 10%. The sample consisted of peripheral blood. Every receptor here comes from a man between 60 and 70 years old in a cohort sampled during active COVID-19.

There are a few counts of this clone. The genes are TRBV6-1 and TRBJ1-1; tentatively, D is TRBD1 (6 bases). The germline V and J ends were trimmed by 2 bases and 6 bases, with 13 bases remaining between them. This CDR3 is 14 amino acids long. Germline V gene sequence: CDR1 MNHNS, CDR2 SASEGT. CDR3 in amino acids: CASSESGGPAEAFF. The CDR3 region has the DNA TGTGCCAGCAGTGAATCGGGGGGCCCCGCTGAAGCTTTCTTT.

This clone was found once. The chain links TRBV14 to TRBJ2-3, with 12 bases lining up with TRBD2. This CDR3 comprises 16 residues. Germline CDR1 reads SGHDN; CDR2 reads FVKESK. V lost 5 bases to trimming and J lost 3 bases; unmatched junction nucleotides: 6. The CDR3 region is CASSLTSGRVTDTQYF. As DNA, the CDR3 is TGTGCCAGCAGCTTGACTAGCGGGAGAGTGACAGATACGCAGTATTTT.

This clone has only a few counts. The chain employs TRBV5-6 and TRBJ2-3, with 7 nucleotides matching TRBD2. Germline CDR1 and CDR2: SGHDT and YYEEEE. V shed 2 bases, J shed 9 bases, and the junction held 6 bases outside the gene matches. The CDR3 length is 13 residues. The CDR3: CASSFTGGRTQYF. The CDR3 coding sequence is TGTGCCAGCAGCTTTACGGGAGGTCGAACGCAGTATTTT.

V is TRBV11-3 and J is TRBJ2-3; tentatively, D is TRBD2 (6 bases). In germline, CDR1 is SGHNT, CDR2 YENEEA. The CDR3 loop spans 15 amino acids. The V gene lost 4 bases and the J gene lost 2 bases, with 13 bases spanning the gap. The CDR3: CASSSQTSPTDTQYF. The CDR3 region has the DNA TGTGCCAGCAGCTCCCAGACTAGTCCCACAGATACGCAGTATTTT.